This TCR beta chain was captured in a study of cytomegalovirus exposure and HLA in healthy donors. About the study: Of the donors genotyped, approximately 400 in all, 75% to 85% fell in the Caucasian-associated ancestry cluster.

Overall study results and limits: Prior analysis indicated that the majority of TCR beta V segments exhibited productivity approximately 87% or approximately 30% of the time. The study put roughly 160 TCR beta chains on its list as cytomegalovirus-associated. Some V segments, TRBV6-2 and TRBV6-3 among them, were indistinguishable and were therefore excluded.

This clone is medium-sized (0.01 to 0.1%) by frequency. Its antigen is not identified. Unmatched junction bases numbered 5, after V lost 0 bases and J lost 6 bases. This CDR3 is 16 amino acids long. Germline CDR1 reads MNHNS; CDR2 reads SASEGT. Vbeta (60) and Jbeta (13) primers were used in the PCR. The table came from immunoSEQ multiplex PCR; TCRdb's copy has only in-frame clones and leaves some out. The table lists around 100,000 clones. The source material was PBMCs. This sequence joins TRBV6-1 and TRBJ1-4; the match to TRBD1 covers 9 bases. The clonotype comes from a man aged 40-55 years in good health and CMV-seronegative. CDR3 in amino acids: CASSEAPGTGHEKLFF. In DNA, the CDR3 is TGTGCCAGCAGTGAAGCCCCCGGGACAGGGCATGAAAAACTGTTTTTT.